Following are 29 T cell receptor beta chains from one sample sequenced in a study of cytomegalovirus exposure and HLA in healthy donors (TCRdb year 2017). Library preparation employed the immunoSEQ multiplex PCR assay. For the multiplex PCR, a mixture combining 60 forward primers for TCR Vbeta segments and 13 reverse primers for TCR Jbeta segments was used. The source is immuneACCESS, and TCRdb retained only in-frame sequences with V and J called. Part of the clones is not carried over; for the studies checked, unresolved V genes explain less than half of this, and the remainder is unexplained. This sample is represented by more than 80,000 clones; over 80% of them were singletons. The ten largest make up under 4.5% of the sample. The sample was PBMCs. The receptor source for this set is a female donor in good health and CMV-seropositive.

The chain carries TRBV11-3 and TRBJ1-1; D perhaps matches TRBD1 (5 bases). The CDR3 runs 15 residues. V lost 8 bases and J lost 1, with 17 bases in between. CDR1 is SGHNT, CDR2 YENEEA, per germline. This CDR3 is CASALSGGGNTEAFF. The DNA of the CDR3 is TGTGCCAGCGCCCTGTCGGGGGGAGGGAACACTGAAGCTTTCTTT. The complete variable domain, with remaining parts taken from reference TRBV11-3 and TRBJ1-1, reads EAGVVQSPRYKIIEKKQPVAFWCNPISGHNTLYWYLQNLGQGPELLIRYENEEAVDDSQLPKDRFSAERLKGVDSTLKIQPAELGDSAVYLCASALSGGGNTEAFFGQGTRLTVV.

The chain joins TRBV6-5 to TRBJ1-1; 7 bases are a match to TRBD1. From germline, CDR1 is MNHEY and CDR2 SVGAGI. The CDR3 length is 12 residues. V was pared by 4 bases and J by 11 bases, with 7 bases of the junction left unmatched. The CDR3 spells CASSWSGGDAFF. DNA for the CDR3: TGTGCCAGCAGTTGGTCAGGGGGTGACGCTTTCTTT.

The chain recombines TRBV5-6 with TRBJ1-4; D is possibly TRBD1 (5 bases). Germline V lookup: CDR1 SGHDT, CDR2 YYEEEE. This CDR3 has 14 amino acids. The V gene lost 0 bases and the J gene lost 8 bases, with 11 bases spanning the gap. In DNA, the CDR3 is TGTGCCAGCAGCTTGGAACAGGAGGGAGAAAAACTGTTTTTT. Translating gives CASSLEQEGEKLFF.

This clone has a handful of counts. The chain uses TRBV28 and TRBJ2-3; 14 bases agree with TRBD2. Germline V gene sequence: CDR1 MDHEN, CDR2 SYDVKM. J lost 2 bases, V lost 4 bases, and 5 bases had no gene match. The CDR3 contains 17 residues. This CDR3 is CASSSGTSGRTTDTQYF. CDR3 in DNA: TGTGCCAGCAGTTCCGGGACTAGCGGGAGAACCACAGATACGCAGTATTTT. Using reference TRBV28 and TRBJ2-3 for the parts outside the CDR3, the full variable domain is DVKVTQSSRYLVKRTGEKVFLECVQDMDHENMFWYRQDPGLGLRLIYFSYDVKMKEKGDIPEGYSVSREKKERFSLILESASTNQTSMYLCASSSGTSGRTTDTQYFGPGTRLTVL.

The rearrangement joins TRBV14 to TRBJ2-7; TRBD1 agrees at 11 bases. CDR1 is SGHDN, CDR2 FVKESK, per germline. J was trimmed by 7 bases and V by 2 bases; bases with no gene match: 1. The CDR3 sequence is 13 residues long. DNA for the CDR3: TGTGCCAGCAGCCAACGGGACAGGGGGGAGCAGTACTTC. The encoded protein is CASSQRDRGEQYF.

This rearrangement joins TRBV5-4 to TRBJ2-1; the match to TRBD1 covers 8 bases. Germline V gene data show CDR1 as SGHNT and CDR2 as YYREEE (reference sequence). The CDR3 is 13 residues long. The trim removed 3 bases at V and 8 bases at J, leaving 4 bases unmatched. CDR3 bases: TGTGCCAGCAGCTCAGGGGGCAGGTATGAGCAGTTCTTC. Translated, it gives CASSSGGRYEQFF.

The genes are TRBV7-8 and TRBJ2-5; 9 bases fit TRBD2. The trim removed 1 base at V and 7 bases at J, leaving 16 bases unmatched. The germline V gene has CDR1 SGHVS and CDR2 FQNEAQ. The CDR3 has 18 amino acids. The CDR3 nucleotides read TGTGCCAGCAGCTTAGGGATGGGCCTAGCGGGACGTCGCGCGACCCAGTACTTC. This translates into CASSLGMGLAGRRATQYF.

V is TRBV29-1 and J is TRBJ1-1; 10 bases map to TRBD1. This CDR3 has 15 residues. In germline, CDR1 is SQVTM, CDR2 ANQGSEA. The ends lost 6 bases at V and 2 bases at J; junction bases unmatched: 9. Here the CDR3 reads CSVDRDRGSNTEAFF. CDR3 nucleotides: TGCAGCGTGGACCGGGACAGGGGATCTAACACTGAAGCTTTCTTT.

The CDR3 is CASSQEGTGTGILQETQYF. The CDR3 nucleotides are TGCGCCAGCAGCCAAGAAGGTACCGGGACAGGGATTCTTCAAGAGACCCAGTACTTC. The chain uses TRBV4-1 and TRBJ2-5, with 9 bases fitting TRBD1. CDR3 length equals 19 residues. From germline, CDR1 is MGHRA and CDR2 YSYEKL. V dropped 0 bases and J dropped 2; count of bases not matched to a gene: 13.

The rearrangement uses TRBV5-1 and TRBJ2-2, with 10 nucleotides matching TRBD1. CDR1 and CDR2 from the germline V gene are SGHRS and YFSETQ. V lost 3 bases, J lost 5 bases, and 4 bases stayed unmatched. CDR3 length: 15 amino acids. The CDR3 reads CASSSGTGVTGELFF. CDR3 nucleotides: TGCGCCAGCAGCTCGGGGACAGGGGTAACCGGGGAGCTGTTTTTT.

The chain joins TRBV10-3 to TRBJ2-5; possibly TRBD2 for D (7 bases). V dropped 2 bases and J dropped 5 bases, with 27 bases sitting between them. Per germline, CDR1 ENHRY and CDR2 SYGVKD. The CDR3 totals 19 residues. CDR3: CAISELLGGRAGAEETQYF. CDR3 nucleotide sequence: TGTGCCATCAGTGAGCTCCTCGGGGGAAGGGCGGGGGCAGAGGAGACCCAGTACTTC.

The rearrangement links TRBV4-1 to TRBJ2-2; 11 bases are shared with TRBD2. In germline, CDR1 is MGHRA, CDR2 YSYEKL. The CDR3 length is 18 residues. Trimming took 0 bases from V and 4 from J; bases not matched to a gene: 7. CDR3 sequence: CASSQDEGLAGVTGELFF. CDR3 nucleotides: TGCGCCAGCAGCCAAGATGAAGGACTAGCGGGTGTCACCGGGGAGCTGTTTTTT.

J is TRBJ1-1 and V is TRBV5-1; 8 nucleotides match TRBD1. This CDR3 spans 14 amino acids. CDR1 SGHRS and CDR2 YFSETQ come from the germline V gene. The V gene end was trimmed by 3 bases and the J gene end by 1 base; junction bases not matched to a gene: 2. CDR3 protein: CASSSGTGNTEAFF. The CDR3 coding sequence is TGCGCCAGCAGCTCGGGGACAGGGAACACTGAAGCTTTCTTT.

The chain combines TRBV4-2 with TRBJ1-1; D possibly corresponds to TRBD1 (6 bases). CDR1 LGHNA and CDR2 YNFKEQ come from the germline V gene. V dropped 0 bases and J dropped 3 bases, with 17 bases sitting between them. The length of the CDR3 is 17 residues. CDR3 in amino acids: CASSQDRADSWYTEAFF. The CDR3, as DNA: TGTGCCAGCAGCCAAGATCGGGCGGACAGTTGGTACACTGAAGCTTTCTTT.

The chain employs TRBV2 and TRBJ2-1; 9 bases map to TRBD2. The CDR3 is 18 residues long. CDR1 and CDR2 from the germline V gene are SNHLY and FYNNEI. V was pared by 4 bases and J by 0 bases, with 10 bases of the junction left unmatched. In nucleotides, the CDR3 is TGTGCCAGCAGTGGCGGGGGGGCGCCGAAAAGCTCCTACAATGAGCAGTTCTTC. Its protein product is CASSGGGAPKSSYNEQFF.

The genes are TRBV30 and TRBJ1-1; D is ambiguous. There are 12 residues in the CDR3. The germline V and J ends were trimmed by 3 bases and 3 bases, with 8 bases remaining between them. Looked up from germline, CDR1 is GTSNPN and CDR2 is SVGIG (reference sequence). CDR3 sequence (DNA): TGTGCCTGGAGCGCCCGGGACACTGAAGCTTTCTTT. Translating it yields CAWSARDTEAFF.

This chain uses TRBV7-8 with TRBJ1-5; D is perhaps TRBD1 (5 bases). Germline CDR1 and CDR2: SGHVS and FQNEAQ. The CDR3 extends over 17 amino acids. Trimming stripped 0 bases from V and 0 bases from J, with 12 bases between. Here the CDR3 reads CASSLAVKGYSNQPQHF. DNA of the CDR3: TGTGCCAGCAGCTTAGCGGTGAAGGGGTATAGCAATCAGCCCCAGCATTTT.

The genes are TRBV14 and TRBJ2-3; D is unclear. Germline CDR1 and CDR2: SGHDN and FVKESK. Trimming pared 1 base from V and 3 bases from J, leaving 5 bases between. The CDR3 totals 13 residues. The CDR3 bases are TGTGCCAGCAGCCAAGTGCAGACAGATACGCAGTATTTT. As protein: CASSQVQTDTQYF.

The gene calls are TRBV2 and TRBJ1-1, with D perhaps matching TRBD1 (6 bases). Trimming stripped 5 bases from V and 3 bases from J, with 22 bases between. The CDR3 contains 17 residues. CDR1 SNHLY and CDR2 FYNNEI come from the germline V gene. This CDR3 is CASSYPLVRDTYTEAFF. The CDR3, as DNA: TGTGCCAGCAGTTACCCCCTCGTCCGGGACACCTACACTGAAGCTTTCTTT.

The chain links TRBV6-6 to TRBJ2-7, with a possible D match to TRBD2 (6 bases). The CDR3 totals 14 residues. V was pared by 2 bases and J by 2 bases, with 10 bases between. Per the germline V gene, CDR1 is MNHNY and CDR2 is SVGAGI (reference sequence). In nucleotides, the CDR3 is TGTGCCAGCAGTTACGGGACTGCAACCTACGAGCAGTACTTC. Its translation: CASSYGTATYEQYF.

About this clone: At one end, the junction sequence differs from germline, possibly due to a read error. The chain carries TRBV6-1 and TRBJ2-7; 8 bases are a match to TRBD1. Germline CDR1 and CDR2: MNHNS and SASEGT. The CDR3 has 14 amino acids. CDR3 sequence (DNA): TGTGCCAGCAGTTCGGACAGGGAGTCCTCCGAGCAGTACTTC. It yields the protein CASSSDRESSEQYF.

V and J are TRBV10-3 and TRBJ2-2; TRBD2 aligns across 9 bases. The germline CDR1 and CDR2 sequences are ENHRY and SYGVKD. CDR3 length: 16 amino acids. V was clipped by 4 bases and J by 2 bases; unmatched bases: 5. CDR3 region: CAISVAGAINTGELFF. The CDR3 DNA reads TGTGCCATCAGTGTAGCGGGGGCTATAAACACCGGGGAGCTGTTTTTT.

A single count supports this clone. The genes are TRBV13 and TRBJ1-2, with TRBD1 identical over 8 bases. The CDR3 loop spans 16 amino acids. The germline gives CDR1 PRHDT, CDR2 FYEKMQ (reference sequence). The V segment lost 1 base and the J segment 7 bases; nucleotides outside the gene matches: 11. The CDR3 region is CASSLASDRVISGYTF. DNA for the CDR3: TGTGCCAGCAGCTTAGCATCGGACAGGGTAATTAGTGGCTACACCTTC.

This clone has a handful of counts. The chain is built from TRBV5-1 and TRBJ2-2; no definite D call. Germline loops: CDR1 SGHRS, CDR2 YFSETQ. The CDR3 loop spans 16 amino acids. Trimming removed 4 bases at V and 4 bases at J, with 17 bases between. CDR3: CASSGWSPRGTGELFF. The DNA for the CDR3 is TGCGCCAGCAGCGGGTGGTCTCCTCGCGGCACCGGGGAGCTGTTTTTT. The full variable domain, rest sourced from reference TRBV5-1 and TRBJ2-2, is KAGVTQTPRYLIKTRGQQVTLSCSPISGHRSVSWYQQTPGQGLQFLFEYFSETQRNKGNFPGRFSGRQFSNSRSEMNVSTLELGDSALYLCASSGWSPRGTGELFFGEGSRLTVL.

This clone was counted only a few times. The chain couples TRBV11-2 to TRBJ1-1; the D gene is possibly TRBD1 (5 bases). Germline CDR1 and CDR2: SGHAT and FQNNGV. The V end lost 5 bases, the J end lost 1 base, and 14 bases lay between the germline ends. The length of the CDR3 is 15 residues. The CDR3 DNA reads as TGTGCCAGCAGCACCGTCGGACACTGGAACACTGAAGCTTTCTTT. Amino acids: CASSTVGHWNTEAFF.

The chain uses TRBV7-6 and TRBJ2-2; 10 bases line up with TRBD1. CDR1 and CDR2 from the germline V gene are SGHVS and FNYEAQ. Trimming cost V 5 bases and J 4 bases; bases outside gene matches: 10. The CDR3 runs to 17 residues. The CDR3 is CASSRAGTGVFTGELFF. CDR3 sequence (DNA): TGTGCCAGCAGCCGGGCCGGGACAGGGGTGTTCACCGGGGAGCTGTTTTTT.

The genes are TRBV28 and TRBJ1-5; 7 nucleotides line up with TRBD1. V lost 5 bases to trimming and J lost 0 bases; unmatched junction nucleotides: 13. The CDR3 totals 18 residues. Germline lookup yields CDR1 MDHEN and CDR2 SYDVKM. CDR3 sequence (DNA): TGTGCCAGCAGTCCCACGCGGTACAGGGGTTATAGCAATCAGCCCCAGCATTTT. It is translated as CASSPTRYRGYSNQPQHF.

The rearrangement joins TRBV15 to TRBJ2-7; 11 nucleotides align to TRBD1. The CDR3 runs 14 residues. V lost 3 bases to trimming and J lost 2 bases; unmatched junction nucleotides: 0. Germline loops: CDR1 LNHNV, CDR2 YYDKDF (reference sequence). CDR3 sequence: CATSRGQGAYEQYF. CDR3 DNA sequence: TGTGCCACCAGCAGGGGACAGGGGGCCTACGAGCAGTACTTC.

The chain combines TRBV5-4 with TRBJ1-2; D may be TRBD1 (6 bases). The CDR3 is made up of 16 amino acids. Germline V CDR1 and CDR2: SGHNT, YYREEE (reference sequence). V shed 2 bases and J shed 5 bases, with 19 bases lying between them. The CDR3 DNA reads TGTGCCAGCAGCTTAGTCGGGGACCGGGACACTTATGGCTACACCTTC. It translates to CASSLVGDRDTYGYTF.